This T cell receptor (beta chain) was sequenced during a study of cytomegalovirus exposure and HLA in healthy donors. Study results and limitations: HLA-A and HLA-B allele assignments for most subjects were reportedly predicted accurately using TCR beta sequences. A previous analysis found most TCR beta V segments productive roughly 87% or roughly 30% of the time. The classifier reportedly diagnosed cytomegalovirus status with high specificity and sensitivity. Within a later analysis, the majority of CMV-associated TCR beta chains appeared HLA-restricted.

It was with 60 Vbeta and 13 Jbeta primers that the PCR ran. Measured with immunoSEQ multiplex PCR; TCRdb has only the in-frame clones, and not every one. This table holds about 120,000 clones, roughly 80% found once. Turning to this clone: The antigen is not known.

Sequences were obtained from PBMCs. The clonotype originates from a man younger than 35 in good health and CMV-seropositive.

The CDR3 DNA is TGTGCCAGTAGTATGTGGGTCGGGACAGGCACAGATACGCAGTATTTT. Translating gives CASSMWVGTGTDTQYF. The genes are TRBV19 and TRBJ2-3; 7 bases align to TRBD1. The CDR3 extends over 16 amino acids. CDR1 LNHDA and CDR2 SQIVND come from the germline V gene (reference sequence). The V gene end was trimmed by 3 bases and the J gene end by 1 base; junction bases not matched to a gene: 7.